The subject of this entry is one T cell receptor (beta chain). The antigen it binds to is not known. Per-base quality was not reported, and no clone a single base away is much larger than it. Library creation used 5' RACE. Sequencing was performed on an Illumina HiSeq 2500. The second PCR ran for roughly 7 to 11 cycles and used a J-beta primer mix along with a sample-barcoded 5' primer. A template-switch 5' adaptor carrying 12 random nucleotides introduced a unique molecular identifier onto each TCR beta cDNA molecule. Each sample yielded at least 3 million CDR3-containing paired-end reads. First-strand cDNA synthesis was performed from all RNA using the Mint cDNA synthesis kit, with priming by a TRBC-specific oligonucleotide. After uracil-DNA glycosylase treatment, a first 18-cycle PCR used universal primers M1SS and BC2_uni_R on all cDNA. Processing in the source paper ran as follows. For normalization, 1 million high-quality reads were randomly selected from each sample, with every read carrying a distinct molecular identifier. Reads with shared molecular identifiers were discarded instead of being binned into consensus sequences. MiTCR, with a Q25 quality threshold and the strictest error-elimination algorithm, was used for CDR3 identification, clonotype clustering and error correction. Lower-bound total TCR beta diversity was estimated with a nonparametric unseen species model using Euler transformation. TCRdb trimmed public reads at Q25 via fastp, called clones via MiXCR and kept in-frame beta chains. Rows merge per CDR3 protein into single entries with the most common DNA and genes. In this record, the V and J calls reflect TCRdb's handling and not the investigators' own analysis. The sample contains under 1,000,000 distinct CDR3 sequences, 35% to 40% of them found a single time. Over 10% of the sample goes to the ten largest clones.

This specimen belongs to a study of blood T cells in healthy people across ages (dated by TCRdb to about 2015). Some background on the complete study: In model experiments, template switching captured about one uniquely barcoded TCR beta cDNA molecule for every two T cells. Age-related changes in TCR beta repertoire diversity were measured in the study by deep sequencing normalized with unique cDNA molecular identifiers. Four age groups were formed from the donors: young (average roughly 16 years), middle-aged (roughly 38), aged (over 55) and long-lived (approximately 78). To avoid experimental bias, donors of different ages were randomly spread across the sequencing lanes. Using the same blood draw, the study looked at two additional independent replicas of 1 million unique cDNA reads for two donors, one aged 18 to 30 and the other aged 80 or older.

After removal of 6 bases from V and 0 bases from J, the junction retains 4 bases not matched to a gene. The CDR1 and CDR2 encoded by the germline V gene are SNHLY and FYNNEI. From the cysteine through the phenylalanine, the CDR3 covers 15 amino acids. Of the read, only the CDR3 DNA is kept; its 45 bases are in frame from base 1. Donors were approximately 42 systemically healthy Caucasian individuals from Russia aged roughly 6 to 90 years. Each donor gave around 9 milliliters of peripheral blood, collected into EDTA-treated Vacutainer tubes. PBMCs were isolated by Ficoll-Paque density-gradient centrifugation, with at least 7 million obtained per sample. Trizol reagent was used to extract total RNA from PBMCs, with at least 5.5 micrograms per sample. For every donor, an aliquot of PBMCs went through flow cytometry to measure the percentages of naive CD45RAhigh/CD27high T cells. Study-wide conclusions, independent of this receptor: Compared with the aged group, the long-lived group had more naive CD4+ T cells, fewer expanded clones and increased TCR diversity, a pattern suggesting age selection. Estimates of total diversity based on one million sequenced T cells were considered lower bounds and underestimates. As age increased, observed TCR beta diversity per million T cells dropped in a roughly linear way, and a significant reduction was already evident by age 40. There was a strong correlation between observed TCR beta diversity and the percentage of naive T cells measured by flow cytometry. Because the CMV infection status of the donors was unknown, age-related changes in expanded clonotypes may potentially have been confounded. Bulk unsorted PBMC profiling prevented conclusive comparison of naive and antigen-experienced compartments.

This TCR came from a man between 18 and 29 years old in good health. Sequenced material: blood. Rearrangement joined TRBV2 to TRBJ2-3; 9 of the junction bases match TRBD2. The sequence in DNA is TGTGCCAGCAGCGTTAGCGGGGGCAGCACAGATACGCAGTATTTT. Its translation reads: CASSVSGGSTDTQYF. Reference TRBV2 and TRBJ2-3 proteins supply the regions before and after the CDR3; the full variable domain is: EPEVTQTPSHQVTQMGQEVILRCVPISNHLYFYWYRQILGQKVEFLVSFYNNEISEKSEIFDDQFSVERPDGSNFTLKIRSTKLEDSAMYFCASSVSGGSTDTQYFGPGTRLTVL.